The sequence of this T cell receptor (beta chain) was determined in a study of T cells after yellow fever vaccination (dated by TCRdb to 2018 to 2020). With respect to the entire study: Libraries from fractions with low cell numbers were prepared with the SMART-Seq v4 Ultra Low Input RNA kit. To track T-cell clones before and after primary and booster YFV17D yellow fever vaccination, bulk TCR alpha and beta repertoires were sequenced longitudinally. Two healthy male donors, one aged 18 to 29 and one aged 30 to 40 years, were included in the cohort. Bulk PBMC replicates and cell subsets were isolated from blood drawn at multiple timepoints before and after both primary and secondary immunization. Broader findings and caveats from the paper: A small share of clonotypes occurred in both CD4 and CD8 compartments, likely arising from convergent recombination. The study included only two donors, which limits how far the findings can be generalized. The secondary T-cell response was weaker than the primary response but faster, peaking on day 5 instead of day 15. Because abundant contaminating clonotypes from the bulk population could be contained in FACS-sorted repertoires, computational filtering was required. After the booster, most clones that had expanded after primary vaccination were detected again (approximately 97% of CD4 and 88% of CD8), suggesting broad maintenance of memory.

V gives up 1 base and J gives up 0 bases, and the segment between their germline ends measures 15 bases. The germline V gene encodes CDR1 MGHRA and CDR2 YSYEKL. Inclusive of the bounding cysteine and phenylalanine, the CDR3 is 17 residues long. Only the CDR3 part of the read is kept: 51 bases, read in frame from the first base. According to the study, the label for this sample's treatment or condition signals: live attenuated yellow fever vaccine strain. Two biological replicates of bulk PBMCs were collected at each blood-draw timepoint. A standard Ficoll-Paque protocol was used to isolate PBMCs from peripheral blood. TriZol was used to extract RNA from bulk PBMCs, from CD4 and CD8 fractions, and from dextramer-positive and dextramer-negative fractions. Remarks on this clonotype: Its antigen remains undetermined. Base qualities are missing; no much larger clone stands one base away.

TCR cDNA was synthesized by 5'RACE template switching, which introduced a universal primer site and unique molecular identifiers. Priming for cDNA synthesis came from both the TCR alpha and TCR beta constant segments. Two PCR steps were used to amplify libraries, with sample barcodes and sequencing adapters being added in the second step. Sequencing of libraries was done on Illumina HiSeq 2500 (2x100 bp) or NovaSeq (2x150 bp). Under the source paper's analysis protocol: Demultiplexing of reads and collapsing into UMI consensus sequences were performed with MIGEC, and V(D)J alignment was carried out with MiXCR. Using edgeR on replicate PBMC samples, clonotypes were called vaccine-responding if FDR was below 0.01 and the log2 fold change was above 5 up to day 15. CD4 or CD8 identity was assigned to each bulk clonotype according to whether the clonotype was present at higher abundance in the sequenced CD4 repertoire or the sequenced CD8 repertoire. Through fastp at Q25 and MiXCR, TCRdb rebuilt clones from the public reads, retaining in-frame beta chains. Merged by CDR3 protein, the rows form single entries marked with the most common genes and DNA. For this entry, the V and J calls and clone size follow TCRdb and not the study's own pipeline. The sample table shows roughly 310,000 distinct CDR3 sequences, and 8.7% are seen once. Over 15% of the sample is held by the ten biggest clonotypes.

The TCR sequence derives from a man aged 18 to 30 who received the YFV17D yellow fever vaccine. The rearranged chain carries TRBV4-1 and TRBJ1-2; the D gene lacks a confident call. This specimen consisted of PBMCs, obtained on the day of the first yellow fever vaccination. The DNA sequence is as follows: TGCGCCAGCAGCCAAGCCTGGGCCTCCGGGACTAACTATGGCTACACCTTC. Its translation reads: CASSQAWASGTNYGYTF.